Listed below are T cell receptor beta chains from one sample, sequenced in a study of shared clonotypes between healthy human individuals. The data were produced by immunoSEQ multiplex PCR, yet TCRdb's version contains in-frame clones alone and is incomplete. Of approximately 1,500,000 clones listed, nearly 99% are singletons. The sample consisted of naive CD4+ T cells sorted from blood. All receptors derive from a man aged 30-40 years in good health. Each CDR3 is given with its conserved first and last residue. The order of the fields is V gene, J gene, clone size, D gene, CDR3 DNA, CDR3 protein. D genes are given only for firm matches. The size of a clone is reported for some rows only, either as once, few or many, or as a class for expanded clones.

TRBV6-5	TRBJ1-2	.	.	TGTGCCAGCAGAAACACAGGGACTCACTATGGCTACACCTTC	CASRNTGTHYGYTF
TRBV10-2	TRBJ2-3	.	.	TGCGCCAGCAGTCTCTTGGATACGCAGTATTTT	CASSLLDTQYF
TRBV2	TRBJ2-5	.	.	TGTGCCAGCACTAATACTAGGCGGGCTGACCAAGAGACCCAGTACTTC	CASTNTRRADQETQYF
TRBV7-9	TRBJ2-7	.	.	TGTGCCGGCGACGAGAAGGGCAACGAGCAGTACTTC	CAGDEKGNEQYF
TRBV7-2	TRBJ1-2	.	TRBD1	TGTGCCAGCAGCTCGGGACAGGGGGCGCGAACTAACTATGGCTACACCTTC	CASSSGQGARTNYGYTF
TRBV29-1	TRBJ1-1	.	.	TGCAGCGTTGAGAGTAGGCAGGCTATTAACACTGAAGCTTTCTTT	CSVESRQAINTEAFF
TRBV4-3	TRBJ1-2	.	.	TGCGCCAGCAGCCAAGATACCTGGGCACCCTCTAACTATGGCTACACCTTC	CASSQDTWAPSNYGYTF
TRBV19	TRBJ1-2	once	.	TGTGCCAGTAGTATTCACGGTCAGGGAAGAGAGAGTGGCTACACCTTC	CASSIHGQGRESGYTF
TRBV2	TRBJ2-1	.	.	TGTGCCAGCAGTGGGTGGCCAGGGATTACAAATGAGCAGTTCTTC	CASSGWPGITNEQFF
TRBV5-1	TRBJ1-1	.	TRBD1	TGCGCCAGCAGCTTGGAAGGACAGGGTGCTGAAGCTTTCTTT	CASSLEGQGAEAFF
TRBV18	TRBJ2-5	once	.	TGTGCCAGCTCACCTCTGGCGGCCCTGGAGACCCAGTACTTC	CASSPLAALETQYF
TRBV6-1	TRBJ1-5	.	TRBD1	TGTGCCAGCAAAAGACAGGGTCGCAATCAGCCCCAGCATTTT	CASKRQGRNQPQHF
TRBV5-4	TRBJ2-4	.	TRBD1	TGTGCCAGTTCATCCGGGGACAGGGGTCCCAAAAACATTCAGTACTTC	CASSSGDRGPKNIQYF
TRBV7-2	TRBJ2-4	.	.	TGTGCCAGCAGCTTAGACAGTAAAAACATTCAGTACTTC	CASSLDSKNIQYF
TRBV7-8	TRBJ1-2	.	.	TGTGCCAGCAGCTTTAAACTGGGCTATGGCTACACCTTC	CASSFKLGYGYTF
TRBV5-6	TRBJ2-4	once	TRBD2	TGTGCCAGCAGCTTGGGAAGTTCCGGGGGGAAACACATTCAGTACTTC	CASSLGSSGGKHIQYF
TRBV5-1	TRBJ1-4	.	.	TGCGCCAGCAGCTTACAGGATTCTAATGAAAAACTGTTTTTT	CASSLQDSNEKLFF
TRBV7-8	TRBJ2-7	.	.	TGTGCCAGCAGCTCCATTGGGGACTTCTACGAGCAGTACTTC	CASSSIGDFYEQYF
TRBV11-3	TRBJ2-7	.	.	TGTGCCAGTATTAATGGCCGGGTCCTGAGCTACGAGCAGTACTTC	CASINGRVLSYEQYF
TRBV27	TRBJ1-5	.	.	TGTGCCAGCGGTCGATTCGGACAAATAGACAATCAGCCCCAGCATTTT	CASGRFGQIDNQPQHF
TRBV19	TRBJ2-7	.	.	TGTGCCAGTGGACCCGTGGACGGTAGGAGCTCCTACGAGCAGTACTTC	CASGPVDGRSSYEQYF
TRBV28	TRBJ1-2	.	.	TGTGCCAGCATTGCAGCACAAGGGCGCTACACCTTC	CASIAAQGRYTF
TRBV1	TRBJ1-4	.	.	TGCACCAGCAGCCGCGGGCGGTTTAATGAAAAACTGTTTTTT	CTSSRGRFNEKLFF
TRBV9	TRBJ2-1	.	TRBD2	TGTGCCAGCAGCTCCGGGACTAGGATCAATGAGCAGTTCTTC	CASSSGTRINEQFF
TRBV27	TRBJ2-3	.	.	TGTGCCAGCAGTCCTCTCCGGGAAGATACGCAGTATTTT	CASSPLREDTQYF
TRBV9	TRBJ2-1	.	TRBD2	TGTGCCAGCAGCTACGGACTAGCGGGTGCCTACAATGAGCAGTTCTTC	CASSYGLAGAYNEQFF
TRBV27	TRBJ2-2	few	.	TGTGCCAGCAGAACCACGGCGAACACCGGGGAGCTGTTTTTT	CASRTTANTGELFF
TRBV11-3	TRBJ2-2	.	TRBD1	TGTGCCAGCAGCTCCCGGGACAGGGCAAGCGGGGAGCTGTTTTTT	CASSSRDRASGELFF
TRBV7-6	TRBJ1-5	.	.	TGTGCCAGCAGCTTATTGGATGGGAGCAATCAGCCCCAGCATTTT	CASSLLDGSNQPQHF
TRBV7-8	TRBJ2-1	once	.	TGTGCCAGCAGCTTAGTGGCGTCTTATTCTGAGCAGTTCTTC	CASSLVASYSEQFF